A selection of T cell receptor beta chains follows, all from one sample in a study of cytomegalovirus exposure and HLA in healthy donors. The protocol was immunoSEQ multiplex PCR, while the TCRdb copy is restricted to in-frame clones and leaves out a portion. The sample carries about 130,000 clones, 75% to 90% recorded once. The source material was PBMCs. The source is a man aged 35 to 55 in good health and CMV-seronegative. CDR3s include the opening cysteine and the closing phenylalanine or tryptophan.

v_call	j_call	cdr3_aa
TRBV11-1	TRBJ1-6	CASSLTPVNSPLHF
TRBV7-9	TRBJ1-2	CSSSPGMNLEGGYTF
TRBV11-2	TRBJ2-7	CASSLGDRAYEQYF
TRBV25-1	TRBJ1-1	CASSEVGRGSEAFF
TRBV9	TRBJ2-5	CASSVLGGQETQYF
TRBV7-2	TRBJ2-1	CASSLDLAGGLSYNEQFF
TRBV30	TRBJ2-7	CAWSRGGRYEQYF
TRBV25-1	TRBJ2-4	CASSGGPNIQYF
TRBV9	TRBJ2-3	CASSVGTSKDTQYF
TRBV21-1	TRBJ2-2	CASSTFQNPTGELFF
TRBV11-3	TRBJ2-1	CASRLRRGTSGGGEQFF
TRBV9	TRBJ2-3	CASSVDGGWTDTQYF
TRBV7-9	TRBJ2-3	CSSSLLAGGTDTQYF
TRBV27	TRBJ2-1	CASTELATSNEQFF
TRBV7-8	TRBJ2-1	CASSSPGQGDFEQFF
TRBV7-9	TRBJ2-4	CASSSYSGTGRDIQYF
TRBV7-9	TRBJ2-5	CASSSDGGAGETQYF
TRBV4-3	TRBJ1-1	CASSLTVNTEAFF
TRBV11-2	TRBJ2-7	CASSLDRSTSGGYEQYF
TRBV9	TRBJ2-7	CASSLGLAGVYEQYF
TRBV2	TRBJ1-4	CASSATGVNEKLFF
TRBV7-2	TRBJ2-7	CASSFTGDSYEQYF
TRBV11-3	TRBJ2-2	CASSFDTDDTGELFF
TRBV7-2	TRBJ2-3	CASSLWGGSTDTQYF
TRBV14	TRBJ2-7	CASSAVPGLAITYEQYF
TRBV30	TRBJ2-7	CAWSVDRGYEQYF
TRBV7-2	TRBJ2-1	CASTPTGTSRHNEQFF
TRBV6-5	TRBJ1-4	CASSYSEGEKLFF
TRBV5-1	TRBJ2-3	CAGRLTGRTDTQYF